This TCR beta chain appears in the sequencing data of a study of tumor-infiltrating lymphocytes in primary liver carcinoma (TCRdb year 2017). For context, the study as a whole: The five patients, three men and two women aged 30 to 69 years, had hepatocellular carcinoma (four) or combined HCC and intrahepatic cholangiocarcinoma (one). Repertoires from technical replicates were highly reproducible, with mean shared-clone rates approximately 0.88 and correlation coefficients above 0.95. A total of roughly 35 specimens from 5 patients went through TCRbeta repertoire sequencing, namely 25 tumor regions, 5 adjacent noncancerous liver tissues and 5 peripheral blood samples. The five patients had tumors staged T1-T3 N0M0, with maximum diameters ranging from roughly 4.2 to 11 cm. The study combined TCRbeta repertoire sequencing, expression microarrays and whole-exome sequencing across five regions of each liver tumor, with adjacent normal tissue and blood. Samples yielded roughly 3.5 to 8 million productive TCRbeta reads; read depth did not differ significantly between tissue types.

Total RNA and DNA were co-extracted from about 19-30 mg of bulk tissue with the AllPrep DNA/RNA mini kit, without cell sorting. Roughly five patients with histopathologically diagnosed primary liver carcinoma underwent surgical resection in China between late 2015 and March 2016. At the time of sampling, the patients had chronic HBV infection and had not received any treatment. Fresh tumor and adjacent tissue pieces were bisected, with one half stored in RNAlater at -80 degrees C and the other half sent for histology. Starting from about 500 ng total RNA, TCRbeta-specific cDNA was produced by reverse transcription with a constant-region primer and ProtoScript II reverse transcriptase. Construction of the TCRbeta libraries relied on three nested rounds of multiplex PCR, following a slightly modified ARM-PCR procedure. Multiplex TRBV1-TRBV30 forward primers and a Cbeta reverse primer were used in the first two PCR rounds, each of which was run for approximately 9 cycles. Sample barcodes and Illumina adapters were added in a final 25-cycle PCR with Deep VentR polymerase. Amplicons of 200-500 bp were gel-purified with a QIAquick gel extraction kit before sequencing. An Illumina HiSeq 2500 was used to sequence the TCRbeta amplicons with 250-bp paired-end reads. Under the source paper's analysis protocol: Quality trimming of reads was performed with Trimmomatic v0.33, and paired reads were merged with FLASH v1.2.11 so that full CDR3 sequences could be recovered. MiGEC v1.2.1b assigned V, D and J germline segments to the rearranged TCRbeta sequences. VDJtools v1.0.0 computed clonotype statistics and Shannon-Wiener diversity indices. Except for diversity analysis, only each sample's 250 most abundant clonotypes were used in subsequent analyses to reduce sampling bias. TCRdb reworked the public reads: Q25 trimming with fastp, MiXCR clone assembly, productive beta chains retained. Every entry covers one CDR3 protein and lists the most common genes and DNA from its rows. These V and J calls originate from TCRdb's pipeline instead of the authors' own analysis. The sample data list tens of thousands of distinct CDR3 sequences, and around 80% of these were observed just once. The ten largest make up about 38% of the sample.

Including the terminal cysteine and phenylalanine, the CDR3 comprises 13 residues. CDR3 DNA only is kept here, 39 bases in frame from base 1. V is shortened by 0 bases, J by 8 bases, and the region joining them spans 11 bases. From the germline V gene, CDR1 is SGHTA and CDR2 is FQGTGA. As to this clonotype: What this receptor recognizes is not known. One base away lies a much larger clone, so this may be a sequencing read error.

General findings and caveats noted by the study authors: Only a few patients were included in the study, and the authors note that the findings should be validated in a larger study. Compared with blood, tumors had a significantly larger share of the repertoire taken up by the top 250 clones (p = 0.039). Since the samples were bulk and unsorted, there was no way to compare CD4+ and CD8+ T cell repertoires. Because sequencing covered only the TCR beta chain and unpaired alpha chains were not captured, true repertoire diversity is likely underestimated. Repertoire overlap was higher between tumor regions (mean about 36%) than tumor-adjacent (approximately 17%) or tumor-blood (14%) pairs, consistent with antigen-driven expansion.

The sequence came from a woman in her thirties with primary liver carcinoma and hepatitis B virus infection. Sequencing was carried out using tumor-adjacent normal liver tissue. The V and J genes are TRBV7-3 and TRBJ2-7; TRBD1 is a possible D gene, resting on 5 matching bases. The CDR3 has the sequence CASSLTTEDKQYF. The nucleotide sequence reads as follows: TGTGCCAGCAGCTTAACGACTGAGGACAAGCAGTACTTC.